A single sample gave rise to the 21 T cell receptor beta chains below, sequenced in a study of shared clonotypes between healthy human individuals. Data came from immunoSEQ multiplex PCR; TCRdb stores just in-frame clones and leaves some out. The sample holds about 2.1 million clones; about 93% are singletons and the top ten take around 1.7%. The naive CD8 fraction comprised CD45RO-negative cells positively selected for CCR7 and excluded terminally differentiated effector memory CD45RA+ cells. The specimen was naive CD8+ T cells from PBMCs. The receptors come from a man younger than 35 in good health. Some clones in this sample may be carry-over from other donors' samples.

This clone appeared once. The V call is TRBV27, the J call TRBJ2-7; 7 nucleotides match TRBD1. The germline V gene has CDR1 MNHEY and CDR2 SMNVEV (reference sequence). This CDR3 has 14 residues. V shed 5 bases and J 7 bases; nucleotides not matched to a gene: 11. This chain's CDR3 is CASSVDRFRSEQYF. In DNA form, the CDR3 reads TGTGCCAGCAGTGTGGACAGGTTTCGATCTGAGCAGTACTTC.

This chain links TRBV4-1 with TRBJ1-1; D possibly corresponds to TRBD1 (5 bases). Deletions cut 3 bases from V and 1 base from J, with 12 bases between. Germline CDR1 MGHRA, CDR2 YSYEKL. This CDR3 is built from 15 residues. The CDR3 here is CASSQRGGGNTEAFF. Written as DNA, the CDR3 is TGCGCCAGCAGCCAGAGGGGTGGGGGGAACACTGAAGCTTTCTTT.

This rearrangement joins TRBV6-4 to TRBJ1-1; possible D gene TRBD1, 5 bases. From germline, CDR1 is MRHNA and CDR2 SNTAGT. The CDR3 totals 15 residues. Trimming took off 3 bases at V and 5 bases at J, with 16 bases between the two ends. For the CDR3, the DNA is TGTGCCAGCAGTGAAGGGACCTTGGGTTCTACTGAAGCTTTCTTT. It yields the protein CASSEGTLGSTEAFF.

Here the CDR3 reads CASSPGLVSDEQYF. The CDR3 DNA sequence: TGTGCCAGCTCACCGGGACTAGTTTCCGACGAGCAGTACTTC. V is TRBV18 and J is TRBJ2-7; the match to TRBD2 covers 8 bases. V lost 3 bases, J lost 5 bases, and 6 bases stayed unmatched. Germline V gene data show CDR1 as KGHSH and CDR2 as LQKENI. The CDR3 covers 14 residues.

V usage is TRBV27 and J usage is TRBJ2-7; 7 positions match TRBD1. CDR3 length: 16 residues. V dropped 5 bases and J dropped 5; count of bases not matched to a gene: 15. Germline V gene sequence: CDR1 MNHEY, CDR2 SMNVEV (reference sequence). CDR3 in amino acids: CASSEQQGSRRDEQYF. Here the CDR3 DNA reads TGTGCCAGCAGTGAACAACAGGGGAGCCGGCGTGACGAGCAGTACTTC.

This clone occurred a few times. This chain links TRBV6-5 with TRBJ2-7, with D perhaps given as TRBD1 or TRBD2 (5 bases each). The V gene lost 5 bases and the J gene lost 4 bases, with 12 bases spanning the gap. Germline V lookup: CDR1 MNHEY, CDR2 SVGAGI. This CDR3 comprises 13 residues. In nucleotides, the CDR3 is TGTGCCAGCAGTGTGGGACGCACATACGAGCAGTACTTC. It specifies CASSVGRTYEQYF.

CDR3 amino acids: CASRFDYEQYF. CDR3 bases: TGTGCCAGTAGATTCGACTACGAGCAGTACTTC. The rearrangement links TRBV19 to TRBJ2-7; unclear D gene. The V end was cut by 6 bases, the J end by 3 bases, with 6 bases between. CDR3 length: 11 residues. The germline V gene has CDR1 LNHDA and CDR2 SQIVND (reference sequence).

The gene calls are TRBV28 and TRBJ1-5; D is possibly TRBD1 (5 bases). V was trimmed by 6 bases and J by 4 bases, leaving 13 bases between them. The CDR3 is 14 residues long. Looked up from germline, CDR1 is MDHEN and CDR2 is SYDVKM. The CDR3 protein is CASRMRGSNQPQHF. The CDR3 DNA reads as TGTGCCAGCAGGATGAGGGGCTCTAATCAGCCCCAGCATTTT. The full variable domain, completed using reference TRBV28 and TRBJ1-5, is DVKVTQSSRYLVKRTGEKVFLECVQDMDHENMFWYRQDPGLGLRLIYFSYDVKMKEKGDIPEGYSVSREKKERFSLILESASTNQTSMYLCASRMRGSNQPQHFGDGTRLSIL.

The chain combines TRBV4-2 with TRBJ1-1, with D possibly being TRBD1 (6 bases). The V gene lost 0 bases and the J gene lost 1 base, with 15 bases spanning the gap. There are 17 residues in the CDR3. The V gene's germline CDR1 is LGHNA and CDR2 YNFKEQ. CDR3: CASSQDSGGAGNTEAFF. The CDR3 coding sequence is TGTGCCAGCAGCCAAGATTCGGGGGGCGCGGGGAACACTGAAGCTTTCTTT.

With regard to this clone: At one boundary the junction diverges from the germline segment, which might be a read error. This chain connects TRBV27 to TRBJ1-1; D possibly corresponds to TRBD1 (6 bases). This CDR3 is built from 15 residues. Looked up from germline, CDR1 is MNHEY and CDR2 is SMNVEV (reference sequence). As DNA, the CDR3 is TGCGCGATTAGAGGGGGGAGTAAGGGGAACACTGAAGCTTTCTTT. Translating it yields CAIRGGSKGNTEAFF.

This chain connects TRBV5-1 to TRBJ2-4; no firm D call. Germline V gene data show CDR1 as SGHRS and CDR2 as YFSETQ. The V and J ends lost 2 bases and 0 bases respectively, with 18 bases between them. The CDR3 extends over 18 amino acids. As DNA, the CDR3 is TGCGCCAGCAGCTTAGTCGGCCAAGATGGCTTAGCCAAAAACATTCAGTACTTC. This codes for CASSLVGQDGLAKNIQYF. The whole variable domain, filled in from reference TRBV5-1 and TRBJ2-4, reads KAGVTQTPRYLIKTRGQQVTLSCSPISGHRSVSWYQQTPGQGLQFLFEYFSETQRNKGNFPGRFSGRQFSNSRSEMNVSTLELGDSALYLCASSLVGQDGLAKNIQYFGAGTRLSVL.

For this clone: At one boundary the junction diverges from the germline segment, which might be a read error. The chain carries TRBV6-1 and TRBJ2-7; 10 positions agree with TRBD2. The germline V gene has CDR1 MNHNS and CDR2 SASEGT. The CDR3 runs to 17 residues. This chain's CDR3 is CAISEFPAGGPGNEQYF. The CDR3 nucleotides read TGTGCCATCAGTGAGTTCCCAGCGGGAGGGCCGGGGAACGAGCAGTACTTC.

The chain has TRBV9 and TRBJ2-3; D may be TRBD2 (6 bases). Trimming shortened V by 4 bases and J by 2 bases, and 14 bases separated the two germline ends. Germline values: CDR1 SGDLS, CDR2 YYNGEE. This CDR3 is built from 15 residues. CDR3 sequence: CASSLGRGTTDTQYF. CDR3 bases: TGTGCCAGCAGCCTGGGACGGGGGACCACAGATACGCAGTATTTT. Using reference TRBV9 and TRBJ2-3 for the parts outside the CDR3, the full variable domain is DSGVTQTPKHLITATGQRVTLRCSPRSGDLSVYWYQQSLDQGLQFLIQYYNGEERAKGNILERFSAQQFPDLHSELNLSSLELGDSALYFCASSLGRGTTDTQYFGPGTRLTVL.

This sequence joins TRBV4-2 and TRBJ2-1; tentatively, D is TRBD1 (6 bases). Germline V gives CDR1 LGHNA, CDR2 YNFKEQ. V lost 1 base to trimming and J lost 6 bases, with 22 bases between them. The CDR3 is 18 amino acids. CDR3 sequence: CASSQAFRLARGGNEQFF. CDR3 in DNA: TGTGCCAGCAGCCAAGCGTTTCGTTTGGCCAGAGGGGGCAATGAGCAGTTCTTC.

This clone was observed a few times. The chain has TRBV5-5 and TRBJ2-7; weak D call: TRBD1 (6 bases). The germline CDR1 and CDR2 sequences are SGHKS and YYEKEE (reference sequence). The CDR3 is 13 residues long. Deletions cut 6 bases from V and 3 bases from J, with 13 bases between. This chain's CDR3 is CASTGQNHYEQYF. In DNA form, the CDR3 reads TGTGCCAGCACTGGACAGAACCACTACGAGCAGTACTTC.

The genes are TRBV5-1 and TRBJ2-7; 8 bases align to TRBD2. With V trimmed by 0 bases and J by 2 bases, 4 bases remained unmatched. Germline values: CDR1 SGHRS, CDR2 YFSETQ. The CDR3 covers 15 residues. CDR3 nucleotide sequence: TGCGCCAGCAGCTTGGCGCTCGGGAGGGCCTACGAGCAGTACTTC. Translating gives CASSLALGRAYEQYF.

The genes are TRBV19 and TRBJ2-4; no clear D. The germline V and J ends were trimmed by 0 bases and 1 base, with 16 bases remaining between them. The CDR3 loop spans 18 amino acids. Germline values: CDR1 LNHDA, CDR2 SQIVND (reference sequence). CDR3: CASSIDLAVTYAKNIQYF. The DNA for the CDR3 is TGTGCCAGTAGTATAGATTTAGCCGTCACTTACGCCAAAAACATTCAGTACTTC.

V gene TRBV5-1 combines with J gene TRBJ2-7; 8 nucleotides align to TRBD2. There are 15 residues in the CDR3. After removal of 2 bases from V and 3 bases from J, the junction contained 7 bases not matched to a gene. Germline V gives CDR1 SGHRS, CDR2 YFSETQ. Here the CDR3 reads CASSLAIAGHYEQYF. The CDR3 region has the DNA TGCGCCAGCAGCTTAGCCATAGCGGGACACTACGAGCAGTACTTC.

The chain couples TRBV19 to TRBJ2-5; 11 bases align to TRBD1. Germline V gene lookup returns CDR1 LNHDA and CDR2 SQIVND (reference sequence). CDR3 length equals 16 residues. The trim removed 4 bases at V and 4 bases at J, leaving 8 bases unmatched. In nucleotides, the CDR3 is TGTGCCAGTAGTACGCGCCCGGGACAGGGGGGAGAGACCCAGTACTTC. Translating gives CASSTRPGQGGETQYF.

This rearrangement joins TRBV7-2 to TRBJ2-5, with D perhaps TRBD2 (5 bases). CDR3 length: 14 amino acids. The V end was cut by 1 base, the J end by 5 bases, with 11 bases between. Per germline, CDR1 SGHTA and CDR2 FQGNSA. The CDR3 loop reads CASSLEEAWETQYF. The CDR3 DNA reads TGTGCCAGCAGCTTAGAGGAGGCCTGGGAGACCCAGTACTTC.

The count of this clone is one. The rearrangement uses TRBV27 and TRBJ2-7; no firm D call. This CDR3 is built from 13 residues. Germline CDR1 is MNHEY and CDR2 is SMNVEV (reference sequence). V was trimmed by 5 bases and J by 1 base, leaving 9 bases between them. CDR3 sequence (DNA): TGTGCCAGCAGTGGGCTTCCTTCCTACGAGCAGTACTTC. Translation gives CASSGLPSYEQYF.